This T cell receptor (beta chain) is from a study of blood T cell repertoires in COVID-19. Overall study context: Both acute and convalescent COVID-19 samples were obtained from the United States, Italy and Spain.

About this clone: The same CDR3 arises from other DNA sequences in this sample as well.

The trim removed 4 bases at V and 2 bases at J, leaving 10 bases unmatched. Germline V gene sequence: CDR1 SEHNR, CDR2 FQNEAQ (reference sequence). The CDR3 extends over 18 amino acids. Original analysis: By means of reference gene primer amplification, nucleated cell counts were estimated. Here immunoSEQ multiplex PCR was the method, and the copy in TCRdb shows in-frame clones only, minus some. V, J and clone size are taken as reported in that table, and D and trimming were inferred from the DNA itself. The data hold about 59,000 clones, with over 70% observed a single time. The clonotype was recovered from a woman between 50 and 59 years old with active or convalescent COVID-19. What was sequenced was peripheral blood. The gene calls are TRBV7-9 and TRBJ2-2, with 10 bases identical to TRBD1. CDR3: CASSSLGQGKGNTGELFF. For the CDR3, the DNA is TGTGCCAGCAGCTCCCTGGGACAGGGGAAGGGTAACACCGGGGAGCTGTTTTTT.